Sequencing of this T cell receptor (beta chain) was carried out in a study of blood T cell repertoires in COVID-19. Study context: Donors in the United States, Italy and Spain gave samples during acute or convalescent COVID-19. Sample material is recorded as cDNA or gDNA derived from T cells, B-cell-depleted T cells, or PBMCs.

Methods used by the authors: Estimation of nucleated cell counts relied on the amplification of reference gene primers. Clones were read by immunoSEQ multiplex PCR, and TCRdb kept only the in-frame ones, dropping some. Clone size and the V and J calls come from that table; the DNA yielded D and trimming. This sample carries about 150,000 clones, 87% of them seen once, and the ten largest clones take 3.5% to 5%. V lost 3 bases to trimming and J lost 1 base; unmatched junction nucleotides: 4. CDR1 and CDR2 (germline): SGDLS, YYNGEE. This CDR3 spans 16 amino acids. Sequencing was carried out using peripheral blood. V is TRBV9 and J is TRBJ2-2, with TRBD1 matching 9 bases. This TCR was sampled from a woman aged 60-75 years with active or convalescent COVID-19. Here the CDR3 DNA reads TGTGCCAGCAGCGCCACAGGGGGCGTGAACACCGGGGAGCTGTTTTTT. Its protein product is CASSATGGVNTGELFF. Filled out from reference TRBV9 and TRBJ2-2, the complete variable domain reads DSGVTQTPKHLITATGQRVTLRCSPRSGDLSVYWYQQSLDQGLQFLIQYYNGEERAKGNILERFSAQQFPDLHSELNLSSLELGDSALYFCASSATGGVNTGELFFGEGSRLTVL.